This TCR beta chain was recovered during a study of blood T cell repertoires in COVID-19. Study information: Some COVID-19 samples were acute and others convalescent; all came from the United States, Italy and Spain. Nucleic acid was either cDNA or gDNA, and it came from T cells, B-cell-depleted T cells, or PBMCs.

In the authors' methods: Researchers report that nucleated cell counts were estimated from reference gene primer amplification. TCRdb's copy holds only in-frame clones and misses some; the assay was immunoSEQ multiplex PCR. For V, J and clone size, that table is used; D and trimming come from the DNA. Among tens of thousands of clones listed, 81% were seen once. V was clipped by 5 bases and J by 7 bases; unmatched bases: 10. The germline CDR1 and CDR2 sequences are SGHAT and FQNNGV. The CDR3 is 15 amino acids. The chain carries TRBV11-2 and TRBJ1-4; 7 bases align to TRBD1. Input material: peripheral blood. The TCR was taken from an older woman with acute or convalescent COVID-19. The chain's CDR3 is CASSEGDRATEKLFF. Written as DNA, the CDR3 is TGTGCCAGCAGCGAAGGAGACAGGGCGACTGAAAAACTGTTTTTT.